One sample yielded the 11 T cell receptor beta chains listed below, sequenced in a study of early T cells in non-severe SARS-CoV-2 infection. TCRdb fed the 5' RACE reads into MiXCR, producing one record per CDR3 protein. The table shows about 30,000 distinct CDR3 sequences, with approximately 6% occurring only once. The specimen was whole blood. The origin of the receptors is an adult who was a healthcare worker with PCR-confirmed SARS-CoV-2 infection or an uninfected control (not recorded which).

This clonotype was picked up many times. V and J are TRBV10-3 and TRBJ2-1; TRBD1 aligns across 7 bases. This CDR3 is 14 amino acids long. Germline CDR1 ENHRY, CDR2 SYGVKD. The trim removed 6 bases at V and 4 bases at J, leaving 6 bases unmatched. In DNA form, the CDR3 reads TGTGCCATCAGCCCGGGACAGACATACAATGAGCAGTTCTTC. It specifies CAISPGQTYNEQFF.

The CDR3 bases are TGTGCCAGCAGGCAGACAGGGGGCCGGTATGGCTACACCTTC. Translating it yields CASRQTGGRYGYTF. J is TRBJ1-2 and V is TRBV4-2; 10 nucleotides match TRBD1. V dropped 6 bases and J dropped 5; count of bases not matched to a gene: 6. There are 14 residues in the CDR3. Germline V gene sequence: CDR1 LGHNA, CDR2 YNFKEQ.

This clonotype was observed many times. This rearrangement joins TRBV7-8 to TRBJ2-1; the match to TRBD2 covers 8 bases. Germline trimming cut 5 bases from V and 7 bases from J; bases unmatched to any gene: 4. Germline V lookup: CDR1 SGHVS, CDR2 FQNEAQ. The CDR3 has 13 amino acids. The CDR3 DNA follows: TGTGCCAGCAGCGAGCGGGGGTCAAATGAGCAGTTCTTC. As protein: CASSERGSNEQFF.

The chain employs TRBV12-3 or TRBV12-4 and TRBJ2-1; 7 bases align to TRBD2. J lost 5 bases, V lost 5 bases, and 15 bases had no gene match. The CDR3 spans 17 residues. The CDR3 protein is CASSTGLRWGGNNEQFF. DNA of the CDR3: TGTGCCAGCAGTACCGGCCTTCGGTGGGGGGGGAACAATGAGCAGTTCTTC.

This clonotype was found many times. This chain uses TRBV20-1 with TRBJ2-3; D call uncertain. Germline CDR1 reads DFQATT; CDR2 reads SNEGSKA (reference sequence). The CDR3 spans 12 residues. Trimming stripped 5 bases from V and 4 bases from J, with 10 bases between. The CDR3 DNA sequence: TGCAGTGCTCCGTTTACCGCAGATACGCAGTATTTT. This sequence encodes CSAPFTADTQYF.

The chain joins TRBV29-1 to TRBJ2-5; D possibly corresponds to TRBD1 (5 bases). The germline gives CDR1 SQVTM, CDR2 ANQGSEA. Trimming removed 2 bases from V and 2 bases from J, with 6 bases in between. The CDR3 sequence is 12 residues long. The CDR3 region is CSVEPGQETQYF. In DNA, the CDR3 is TGCAGCGTTGAACCAGGGCAAGAGACCCAGTACTTC.

This clonotype showed up many times. The chain combines TRBV19 with TRBJ1-5, with 7 nucleotides matching TRBD1. The CDR3 has 12 amino acids. The V and J ends lost 4 bases and 7 bases, in that order; junction bases with no gene match: 1. CDR1 is LNHDA and CDR2 is SQIVND in the germline V gene (reference sequence). Written as DNA, the CDR3 is TGTGCCAGTAGTAGACAGGGCCAGCCCCAGCATTTT. It yields the protein CASSRQGQPQHF.

This clonotype was recorded many times. J is TRBJ1-5 and V is TRBV5-4; no reliable D call. Trimming took off 0 bases at V and 5 bases at J, with 9 bases between the two ends. The CDR3 is made up of 14 amino acids. CDR1 SGHNT and CDR2 YYREEE come from the germline V gene (reference sequence). The CDR3 sequence: CASSLDVGDQPQHF. CDR3 DNA: TGTGCCAGCAGCTTGGACGTCGGGGATCAGCCCCAGCATTTT.

This clonotype occurred a few times. CDR3 sequence: CASRFAGANEKLFF. The CDR3 DNA reads as TGTGCCAGTAGGTTCGCGGGAGCTAATGAAAAACTGTTTTTT. The chain recombines TRBV19 with TRBJ1-4; D gene ambiguous. Trimming took 6 bases from V and 3 from J, leaving 11 bases between them. Germline-derived CDR1 and CDR2 are LNHDA and SQIVND (reference sequence). This CDR3 has 14 amino acids.

This clonotype occurred many times. The chain recombines TRBV4-1 with TRBJ2-5; D is uncertain. Germline V gene sequence: CDR1 MGHRA, CDR2 YSYEKL. This CDR3 region has 15 residues. V dropped 3 bases and J dropped 2 bases, with 13 bases sitting between them. The CDR3 bases are TGCGCCAGCAGCCACTTTTCGTCCTCTCAAGAGACCCAGTACTTC. It codes for CASSHFSSSQETQYF.

This clonotype was counted at least ten times. J is TRBJ1-2 and V is TRBV12-3 or TRBV12-4; D is uncertain. The CDR3 runs to 14 residues. V lost 7 bases, J lost 8 bases, and 20 bases lay in between. In DNA form, the CDR3 reads TGTGCCAGCACTTCAACAGTGGGTACGGGCGGCTACACCTTC. This gives the protein CASTSTVGTGGYTF.